Below, 20 T cell receptor beta chains from the same sample are listed, as sequenced in a study of T cells in women clearing cervical HPV infection. The protocol was immunoSEQ multiplex PCR, while the TCRdb copy is restricted to in-frame clones and leaves out a portion. This listing includes approximately 34,000 clones. The source material was blood buffy coat. These receptors all stem from a woman between 18 and 70 years old with a cervical HPV16 infection that either progressed to CIN3+ or cleared (not recorded which).

With regard to this clone: Read sequence stops 3 residues before the CDR3 end, and the germline J gene provides the missing end. The chain has TRBV20-1 and TRBJ1-5, with D maybe TRBD1 (5 bases). The V gene lost 1 base and the J gene lost 3 bases, with 7 bases spanning the gap. The CDR3 runs 13 residues. Germline CDR1 is DFQATT and CDR2 is SNEGSKA (reference sequence). The DNA read from the CDR3 is TGCAGTGCTAGAGCAGGGTACAATCAGCCC. Its protein is CSARAGYNQP. The full CDR3 is CSARAGYNQPQHF.

As concerns this clone: Read data end 3 residues before the CDR3 end; the end is taken from the germline J gene. The genes are TRBV2 and TRBJ2-2; D is possibly TRBD1 (5 bases). V lost 7 bases to trimming and J lost 5 bases, with 8 bases between them. CDR1 and CDR2 from the germline V gene are SNHLY and FYNNEI. This CDR3 is built from 12 residues. The CDR3 region is CASTGSTGELFF. The CDR3 bases that were read are TGTGCCAGCACAGGGTCAACCGGGGAG.

Details on this clone: The read gets to within 3 residues of the CDR3 end, and the germline J gene fills in the rest. The chain has TRBV2 and TRBJ2-5; the match to TRBD2 covers 11 bases. J gave up 3 bases and V 6 bases, and 15 bases lay outside the gene matches. Germline values: CDR1 SNHLY, CDR2 FYNNEI. The CDR3 contains 18 residues. The covered CDR3 bases are TGTGCCAGCAGCCTTCTAGCGGGGGGTCTTAGGGGTGAAGAGACC. It is translated as CASSLLAGGLRGEET. The entire CDR3 is CASSLLAGGLRGEETQYF. The full variable domain, its missing parts supplied by reference TRBV2 and TRBJ2-5, is EPEVTQTPSHQVTQMGQEVILRCVPISNHLYFYWYRQILGQKVEFLVSFYNNEISEKSEIFDDQFSVERPDGSNFTLKIRSTKLEDSAMYFCASSLLAGGLRGEETQYFGPGTRLLVL.

As for this clone: The observed sequence ends 3 residues before the CDR3 terminus, with the missing tail filled in from the germline J gene. This chain uses TRBV7-9 with TRBJ2-1; D not resolved. Per germline, CDR1 SEHNR and CDR2 FQNEAQ (reference sequence). The CDR3 is 11 residues long. Trimming stripped 4 bases from V and 7 bases from J, with 5 bases between. The DNA read from the CDR3 is TGTGCCAGCAGCTCCTTTAATGAG. It translates to CASSSFNE. The entire CDR3 protein is CASSSFNEQFF.

Details on this clone: The read ends 3 residues before the CDR3 terminus; that terminus is restored from the germline J gene. The rearrangement links TRBV7-3 to TRBJ2-7; the match to TRBD1 covers 8 bases. The length of the CDR3 is 14 residues. V gave up 6 bases and J gave up 3 bases; unmatched junction bases: 7. The germline gives CDR1 SGHTA, CDR2 FQGTGA. The CDR3 sequence: CASSGTGTGYEQYF. CDR3 DNA (partial): TGTGCCAGCAGTGGGACCGGGACAGGCTACGAG.

CDR3 amino acids: CSARPGQLNTGELFF. The sequenced CDR3 bases are TGCAGTGCTAGGCCGGGACAGTTGAACACCGGGGAG. This rearrangement joins TRBV20-1 to TRBJ2-2; 7 nucleotides align to TRBD1. Read sequence stops 3 residues before the CDR3 end, and the germline J gene provides the missing end. Losses at the gene ends were 3 bases for V and 1 base for J; bases not matched to a gene: 5. This CDR3 contains 15 residues. Germline V gene data show CDR1 as DFQATT and CDR2 as SNEGSKA (reference sequence).

With respect to this clone: The missing CDR3 end, 3 residues past where the read stops, is filled in from the germline J gene. The chain has TRBV7-9 and TRBJ2-3, with D maybe TRBD1 (6 bases). This CDR3 has 13 residues. Per the germline V gene, CDR1 is SEHNR and CDR2 is FQNEAQ (reference sequence). The CDR3 sequence is CASSLDRAETQYF. Incomplete CDR3 DNA: TGTGCCAGCAGCTTAGACAGGGCGGAGACG.

Concerning this clone: The CDR3 end is not reached by the read, which stops 3 residues before it; the germline J gene fills it in. J is TRBJ2-5 and V is TRBV20-1, with D unclear. Trimming took off 0 bases at V and 5 bases at J, with 7 bases between the two ends. Per the germline V gene, CDR1 is DFQATT and CDR2 is SNEGSKA (reference sequence). The CDR3 has 12 residues. The CDR3 is CSARDPGETQYF. The DNA read from the CDR3 is TGCAGTGCTAGAGATCCCGGGGAGACC.

A remark on this clone: Sequencing ends 3 residues short of the CDR3 end; the germline J gene provides the rest. This sample includes further DNA sequences coding for the same CDR3. This chain links TRBV7-2 with TRBJ1-2; perhaps TRBD1 as D (6 bases). Germline V lookup: CDR1 SGHTA, CDR2 FQGNSA. The CDR3 runs to 12 residues. Trimming stripped 5 bases from V and 7 bases from J, with 11 bases between. Incomplete CDR3 DNA: TGTGCCAGCAGCCTGACAGGTCTTGGC. Protein sequence: CASSLTGLG. Given in full, the CDR3 is CASSLTGLGYTF.

Remarks on this clone: The read comes to an end 3 residues before the CDR3 does, leaving the germline J gene to fill in the end. This chain links TRBV7-2 with TRBJ2-7; perhaps TRBD1 as D (6 bases). The V end was cut by 5 bases, the J end by 2 bases, with 13 bases between. The CDR3 length is 14 residues. Germline CDR1 reads SGHTA; CDR2 reads FQGNSA. Incomplete CDR3 DNA: TGTGCCAGCAGCGCGAGGACAGCCGCCTACGAG. This encodes CASSARTAAYE. The CDR3 in full is CASSARTAAYEQYF.

As concerns this clone: The DNA ends 3 residues before the CDR3 does, and the rest of the CDR3 is filled in from the germline J gene. The rearrangement links TRBV20-1 to TRBJ2-3, with D uncertain. This CDR3 is 12 amino acids long. Germline V gene lookup returns CDR1 DFQATT and CDR2 SNEGSKA (reference sequence). The DNA read from the CDR3 is TGCAGTGCTGCGGCGGCTCAAGAGACG. Its protein product is CSAAAAQET. From start to end, the CDR3 is CSAAAAQETQYF.

As regards this clone: Read coverage stops 3 residues before the CDR3 terminus; the germline J gene supplies the remainder. The genes are TRBV6-1 and TRBJ1-5, with 7 positions matching TRBD1. This CDR3 has 15 amino acids. Per germline, CDR1 MNHNS and CDR2 SASEGT. V lost 4 bases and J lost 0; bases outside the gene matches: 3. The part of the CDR3 DNA that was read is TGTGCCAGCAGTGGGGGGACAGTTAGCAATCAGCCC. It yields the protein CASSGGTVSNQP. The CDR3 as a whole reads CASSGGTVSNQPQHF.

Comments on this clone: The observed sequence ends 3 residues before the CDR3 terminus, with the missing tail filled in from the germline J gene. The chain has TRBV5-4 and TRBJ2-5; the D is unclear. The CDR3 sequence is 14 residues long. Germline CDR1 SGHNT, CDR2 YYREEE (reference sequence). V gave up 4 bases and J gave up 4 bases, with 14 bases separating them. CDR3 sequence reads: CASSQTREGETQYF. CDR3 DNA, as far as it was read: TGTGCCAGCAGCCAAACAAGAGAAGGAGAGACC.

On this clone: Read coverage stops 3 residues before the CDR3 terminus; the germline J gene supplies the remainder. This chain connects TRBV6-2 or TRBV6-3 to TRBJ2-7; D is tentatively TRBD1 or TRBD2 (5 bases each). Trimming removed 2 bases from V and 5 bases from J, with 19 bases in between. CDR1 is MNHEY, CDR2 SVGEGT, per germline. This CDR3 is built from 16 residues. This CDR3 is CASSYGPGSRTDEQYF. CDR3 DNA, as far as it was read: TGTGCCAGCAGTTACGGGCCAGGGAGTAGGACCGACGAG.

Details on this clone: With the read ending 3 residues before the CDR3 end, the germline J gene is used to fill in that end. This sequence joins TRBV7-3 and TRBJ2-7; 11 positions agree with TRBD1. Germline trimming cut 3 bases from V and 5 bases from J; bases unmatched to any gene: 6. This CDR3 region has 15 residues. The germline CDR1 and CDR2 sequences are SGHTA and FQGTGA. CDR3 bases read: TGTGCCAGCAGCTTCGGACAGGGGGCGGGGGACGAG. It encodes CASSFGQGAGDE. The entire CDR3 is CASSFGQGAGDEQYF.

As concerns this clone: The sequenced fragment ends 3 residues before the CDR3 boundary, so the rest is inferred from the germline J gene. The V gene is TRBV7-3, the J gene TRBJ2-3, with 8 bases identical to TRBD2. V gave up 2 bases and J gave up 3 bases; unmatched junction bases: 10. CDR1 and CDR2 (germline): SGHTA, FQGTGA. The CDR3 runs to 17 residues. The sequenced part of the CDR3 DNA is TGTGCCAGCAGCTTAGGGGGCGGGGGGCCCTCTACAGATACG. The encoded protein is CASSLGGGGPSTDT. The full CDR3 is CASSLGGGGPSTDTQYF.

Regarding this clone: The CDR3 end falls 3 residues outside the read, so it is completed with the germline J gene. This chain joins TRBV19 and TRBJ1-2; D perhaps matches TRBD1 (6 bases). The CDR3 is 15 amino acids. V was cut by 11 bases and J by 6 bases, with 25 bases left in between. The germline gives CDR1 LNHDA, CDR2 SQIVND (reference sequence). The part of the CDR3 DNA that was read is TGTGCCGCCTTTTCGTTGGGCGCAGGGGCGGATGGC. Its protein is CAAFSLGAGADG. The entire CDR3 reads CAAFSLGAGADGYTF.

As for this clone: The CDR3 is cut off 3 residues early in the read; its end comes from the germline J gene. J is TRBJ2-3 and V is TRBV5-1, with D possibly being TRBD2 (6 bases). Looked up from germline, CDR1 is SGHRS and CDR2 is YFSETQ. The CDR3 is 14 residues long. The V gene lost 7 bases and the J gene lost 2 bases, with 14 bases spanning the gap. Incomplete CDR3 DNA: TGCGCCAGCTTTCTTAGCGGTCCCACAGATACG. Its translation: CASFLSGPTDT. In full, the CDR3 is CASFLSGPTDTQYF.

With respect to this clone: The read terminates 3 residues before the CDR3 end, so the remaining end is supplied by the germline J gene. The chain has TRBV28 and TRBJ2-5; 7 bases agree with TRBD1. V trimming: 5 bases; J trimming: 2 bases; junction bases outside the gene matches: 8. The CDR3 runs 15 residues. Germline V gene data show CDR1 as MDHEN and CDR2 as SYDVKM. The sequenced CDR3 bases are TGTGCCAGCAGTGTAGGGGGCGAGGGGCAAGAGACC. Amino acid sequence: CASSVGGEGQET. In full, the CDR3 reads CASSVGGEGQETQYF.

On this clone itself: The CDR3 extends 3 residues past the end of the read, so its final part is completed from the germline J gene. This sequence joins TRBV7-9 and TRBJ1-4, with TRBD1 matching 8 bases. This CDR3 spans 14 amino acids. Germline loops: CDR1 SEHNR, CDR2 FQNEAQ (reference sequence). CDR3 bases read: TGTGCCAGCAGCTTAACGACAGGGGAGGCACCA. It is translated as CASSLTTGEAP. The CDR3, in full, reads CASSLTTGEAPLFF.